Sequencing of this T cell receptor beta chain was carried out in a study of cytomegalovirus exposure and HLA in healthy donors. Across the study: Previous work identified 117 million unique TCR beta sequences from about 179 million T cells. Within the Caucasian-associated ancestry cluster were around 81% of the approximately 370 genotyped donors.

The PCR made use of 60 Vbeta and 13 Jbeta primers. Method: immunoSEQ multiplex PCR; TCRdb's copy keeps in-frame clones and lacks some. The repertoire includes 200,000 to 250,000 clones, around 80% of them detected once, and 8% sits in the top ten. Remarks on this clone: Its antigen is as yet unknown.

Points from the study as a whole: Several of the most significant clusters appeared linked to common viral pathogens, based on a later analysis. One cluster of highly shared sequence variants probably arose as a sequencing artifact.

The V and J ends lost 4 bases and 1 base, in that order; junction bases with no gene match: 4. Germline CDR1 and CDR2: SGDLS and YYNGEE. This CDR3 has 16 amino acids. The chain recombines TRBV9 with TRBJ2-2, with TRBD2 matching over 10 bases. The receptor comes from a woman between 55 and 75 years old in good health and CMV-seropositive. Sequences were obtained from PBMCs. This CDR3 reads CASSQIAGGNTGELFF. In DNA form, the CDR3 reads TGTGCCAGCAGCCAAATAGCGGGAGGGAACACCGGGGAGCTGTTTTTT.